Below, one T cell receptor (beta chain) is given with its context. Its antigen is currently unknown. Template material for amplifying TCR beta CDR3 regions consisted of RNA transcripts. TCR CDR3 regions were first amplified by RT-PCR with HTBI primers. TCRdb fed the multiplex PCR reads into MiXCR, producing one record per CDR3 protein. The sample lists approximately 600,000 distinct CDR3 sequences, around 15% occurring once. The entry originates in a study of T cells in Graves' hyperthyroidism and ophthalmopathy. The CDR3 spans 14 residues. Germline V gene sequence: CDR1 SGDLS, CDR2 YYNGEE. V trimming: 3 bases; J trimming: 7 bases; junction bases outside the gene matches: 7. The hyperthyroidism was newly diagnosed and had lasted under 2 months; the patients were aged 18 to 65. Lactation, pregnancy, other autoimmune disease or uncontrolled infection led to exclusion of patients. Study conclusions and caveats: From stable hyperthyroidism, ophthalmopathy was set apart by a 13 V-J model. Blood samples included most of the expanded thyroid clonotypes exceeding 0.001.

The rearrangement joins TRBV9 to TRBJ2-7; 10 bases align to TRBD1. This TCR came from a woman aged 25-40 years with Graves' hyperthyroidism. The material sequenced was blood. The CDR3 region has the DNA TGTGCCAGCAGCGCCGACAGGGGGCTAGATGAGCAGTACTTC. Its translation is CASSADRGLDEQYF.